The rows below give T cell receptor beta chains drawn from one sample of a study of sequential checkpoint blockade in melanoma. Some clones are missing from TCRdb's copy, which holds only in-frame ones; the method was immunoSEQ multiplex PCR. The sample has about 600 clones; 22% are singletons. The sample was tumor tissue (inferred from file names), taken from a patient given nivolumab and ipilimumab in sequence. The receptors originated from a human donor with melanoma. The CDR3 runs from the conserved cysteine through the conserved F or W. A D gene is named only where the DNA matches it firmly. Size is omitted from some rows. Given values are once, few, many or a class for expanded clones.

cdr3_nt,cdr3_aa,d_call,j_call,clone_size,v_call
TGTGCCAGCAGCCCTCTTTCCGGGACACAGAAACTGTTTTTT,CASSPLSGTQKLFF,.,TRBJ1-4,.,TRBV9
TGTGCCAGCAGCGCCACTAGCTACGATGAGCAGTTCTTC,CASSATSYDEQFF,.,TRBJ2-1,medium-sized,TRBV9
TGTGCCAGTAGTATAGATAGGGACAGGGACCCCCCCACTGAAGCTTTCTTT,CASSIDRDRDPPTEAFF,TRBD1,TRBJ1-1,.,TRBV19
TGTGCCAGCTTAAGAGAACTAGCGGGAGGGTTACGGGAGCAGTTCTTC,CASLRELAGGLREQFF,TRBD2,TRBJ2-1,.,TRBV11-3
TGTGCCACCAGCAGAGATTTTGGGGGGACTAATGAGCAGTTCTTC,CATSRDFGGTNEQFF,.,TRBJ2-1,few,TRBV15
TGTGCCAGCAGCCCCGGTGGGTGGACCCAGTACTTC,CASSPGGWTQYF,.,TRBJ2-5,.,TRBV9
TGTGCCAGCAGCTTCTCGATCTCGAACAATGAGCAGTTCTTC,CASSFSISNNEQFF,.,TRBJ2-1,medium-sized,TRBV11-3
TGTGCCAGCAGCGCCCGAATGAGCTCCTACAATGAGCAGTTCTTC,CASSARMSSYNEQFF,.,TRBJ2-1,medium-sized,TRBV11-3
TGTGCTAGTGGTTTGGGGGCTAGCGGGTCGGACACCGGGGAGCTGTTTTTT,CASGLGASGSDTGELFF,TRBD2,TRBJ2-2,few,TRBV12-5
TGTGCCAGCAGTGACTCATGGAACCTTGCCTACGAGCAGTACTTC,CASSDSWNLAYEQYF,.,TRBJ2-7,few,TRBV6-8
TGTGCCAGCAGCCCGCGAGTACAGGTGAATGAAGCTTTCTTT,CASSPRVQVNEAFF,.,TRBJ1-1,medium-sized,TRBV11-3
TGTGCCAGCAGTTACGACAGGGTCCTCGGAAACACCATATATTTT,CASSYDRVLGNTIYF,TRBD1,TRBJ1-3,.,TRBV6-7
TGTGCCAGCAGCCGTCAGGGCGGGGGGGAGCAGTTCTTC,CASSRQGGGEQFF,TRBD2,TRBJ2-1,.,TRBV16
TGTGCCAGCAGCCCCATGGGTATTAACTACGAGCAGTACTTC,CASSPMGINYEQYF,.,TRBJ2-7,.,TRBV14
TGTGCCAGCAAGATTGTAGGGGAACAGCCCCAGCATTTT,CASKIVGEQPQHF,.,TRBJ1-5,.,TRBV12-5
TGTGCCGGTAGCGGGAGCTATGATGAGCAGTTCTTC,CAGSGSYDEQFF,TRBD2,TRBJ2-1,.,TRBV6-8
TGTGCCAGTAGTGCAACAGGGGGCGGGACCGGGGAGCTGTTTTTT,CASSATGGGTGELFF,TRBD1,TRBJ2-2,.,TRBV19
TGTGCCAGCAGTGAATCCCCTCCCCTCGGACAGACTATGGGCTACACCTTC,CASSESPPLGQTMGYTF,.,TRBJ1-2,few,TRBV25-1
TGTGCCACCAGCAGAGACCCAACAGGCGAAAACATTCAGTACTTC,CATSRDPTGENIQYF,.,TRBJ2-4,.,TRBV15
TGTGCCAGCAGCCCCCAGGGGGGGGCCGGCACTGAAGCTTTCTTT,CASSPQGGAGTEAFF,TRBD1,TRBJ1-1,.,TRBV9
TGTGCTAGTGGCCAGGACAGGGTTGGAGATGGCTACACCTTC,CASGQDRVGDGYTF,TRBD1,TRBJ1-2,.,TRBV12-5
TGTGCTAGTGGTTCACAGGGCGTAGGGGGAAACATTCAGTACTTC,CASGSQGVGGNIQYF,.,TRBJ2-4,.,TRBV12-5
TGTGCCACCAGCAGAGATTCCGGCACAGATACGCAGTATTTT,CATSRDSGTDTQYF,.,TRBJ2-3,few,TRBV15
TGTGCCAGCAGTTACTCCCCTGACTTGGGTGGCTACACCTTC,CASSYSPDLGGYTF,.,TRBJ1-2,.,TRBV6-8
TGTGCCAGCAGTGCGGGACTAGCGGGGGCAGTGTTGGAGCAGTTCTTC,CASSAGLAGAVLEQFF,TRBD2,TRBJ2-1,few,TRBV6-8
TGTGCCAGCAGCCCTAGGCGGGGGGGGAACGAGCAGTACTTC,CASSPRRGGNEQYF,TRBD2,TRBJ2-7,medium-sized,TRBV11-3
TGTGCCAGCAGCAAGGATAGCGGGAGGACGAACTACGAGCAGTACTTC,CASSKDSGRTNYEQYF,TRBD2,TRBJ2-7,medium-sized,TRBV11-3
TGTGCCAGCTCCCCCGTATCTTCCACCGGGGAGCTGTTTTTT,CASSPVSSTGELFF,.,TRBJ2-2,.,TRBV18
TGTGCCAGCAGTTACGGATCGGGACCCCCCGGGGAGCTGTTTTTT,CASSYGSGPPGELFF,.,TRBJ2-2,few,TRBV6-8
TGTGCCAGTAGTATGTGGAACACTGAAGCTTTCTTT,CASSMWNTEAFF,.,TRBJ1-1,.,TRBV19
TGTGCCATCAGTCCAACGGGGGGTGGGACGAATCCGTACGAGCAGTACTTC,CAISPTGGGTNPYEQYF,TRBD2,TRBJ2-7,medium-sized,TRBV6-8
TGTGCCAGCAGCCCGGGACTAGCGGGAGAAATTGAGCAGTTCTTC,CASSPGLAGEIEQFF,TRBD2,TRBJ2-1,medium-sized,TRBV11-3
TGTGCCAGCTGGGACAGTCAAAACACTGAAGCTTTCTTT,CASWDSQNTEAFF,TRBD1,TRBJ1-1,few,TRBV19
TGTGCCAGCAGCCGGGGGGGAGGTGATTTGGATACGCAGTATTTT,CASSRGGGDLDTQYF,TRBD2,TRBJ2-3,few,TRBV9
TGTGCCAGCAGCTTAAACTTGCGGGGTCGGGACAATGAGCAGTTCTTC,CASSLNLRGRDNEQFF,.,TRBJ2-1,medium-sized,TRBV11-3
TGTGCCAGTAGTCCCTGGACAGCCCCCCGAACCGGGGAGCTGTTTTTT,CASSPWTAPRTGELFF,.,TRBJ2-2,.,TRBV19
TGTGCCAGCTCAGCAAGACAGGCCAGCACAGATACGCAGTATTTT,CASSARQASTDTQYF,.,TRBJ2-3,.,TRBV18
TGTGCCAGCAGCCAAGGGCAAGGGTCGGGTAATGAAAAACTGTTTTTT,CASSQGQGSGNEKLFF,.,TRBJ1-4,medium-sized,TRBV11-3
TGCAGCGTTGAAGCTGACGGGACCCGCTATGGCTACACCTTC,CSVEADGTRYGYTF,.,TRBJ1-2,.,TRBV29-1
TGTGCCAGCAGTAATAGCGGGAGTCGGAATGAGCAGTTCTTC,CASSNSGSRNEQFF,TRBD2,TRBJ2-1,medium-sized,TRBV11-3
TGCAGCGTTGATCCAGGGAGGAACACTGAAGCTTTCTTT,CSVDPGRNTEAFF,.,TRBJ1-1,.,TRBV29-1
TGTGCCAGCAGTACACGGCGCGAAAATGAAAAACTGTTTTTT,CASSTRRENEKLFF,.,TRBJ1-4,.,TRBV6-8
TGTGCCAGCAGCTCCCAGCGGAACACAGATACGCAGTATTTT,CASSSQRNTDTQYF,.,TRBJ2-3,medium-sized,TRBV11-3